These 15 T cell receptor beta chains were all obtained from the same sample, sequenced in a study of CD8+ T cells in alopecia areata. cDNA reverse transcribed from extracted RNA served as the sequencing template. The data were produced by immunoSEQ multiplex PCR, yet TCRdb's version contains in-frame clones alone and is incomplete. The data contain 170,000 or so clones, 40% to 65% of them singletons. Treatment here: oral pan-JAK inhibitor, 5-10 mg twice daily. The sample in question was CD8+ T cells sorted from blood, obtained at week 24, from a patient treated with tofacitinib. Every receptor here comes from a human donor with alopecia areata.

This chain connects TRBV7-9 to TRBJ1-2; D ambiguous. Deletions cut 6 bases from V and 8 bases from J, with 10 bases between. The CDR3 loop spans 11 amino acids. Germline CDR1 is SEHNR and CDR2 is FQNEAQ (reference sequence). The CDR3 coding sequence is TGTGCCAGCAGGGCGACACTCGGCTACACCTTC. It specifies CASRATLGYTF.

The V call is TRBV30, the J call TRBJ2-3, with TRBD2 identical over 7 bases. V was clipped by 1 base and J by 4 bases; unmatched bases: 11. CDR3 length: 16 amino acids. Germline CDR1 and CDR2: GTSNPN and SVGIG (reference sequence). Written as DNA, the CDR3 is TGTGCCTGGAGTGGACCACCGAGCGGGGAGTCAGATACGCAGTATTTT. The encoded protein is CAWSGPPSGESDTQYF.

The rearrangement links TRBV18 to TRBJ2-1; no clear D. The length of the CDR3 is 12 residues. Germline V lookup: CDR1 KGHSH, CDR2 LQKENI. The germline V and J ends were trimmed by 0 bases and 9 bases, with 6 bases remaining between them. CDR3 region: CASSPPFSEQFF. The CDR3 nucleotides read TGTGCCAGCTCACCACCCTTCAGTGAGCAGTTCTTC.

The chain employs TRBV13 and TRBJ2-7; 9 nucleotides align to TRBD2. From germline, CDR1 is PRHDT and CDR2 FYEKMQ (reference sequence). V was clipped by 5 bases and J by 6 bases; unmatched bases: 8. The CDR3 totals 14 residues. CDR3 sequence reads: CASSLLRGGSEQYF. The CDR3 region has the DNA TGTGCCAGCAGCCTATTGCGGGGGGGCTCCGAGCAGTACTTC.

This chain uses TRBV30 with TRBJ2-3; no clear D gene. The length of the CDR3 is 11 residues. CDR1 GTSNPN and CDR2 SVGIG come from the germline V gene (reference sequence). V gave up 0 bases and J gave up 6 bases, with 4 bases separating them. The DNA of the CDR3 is TGTGCCTGGAGTGTACATGATACGCAGTATTTT. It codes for CAWSVHDTQYF.

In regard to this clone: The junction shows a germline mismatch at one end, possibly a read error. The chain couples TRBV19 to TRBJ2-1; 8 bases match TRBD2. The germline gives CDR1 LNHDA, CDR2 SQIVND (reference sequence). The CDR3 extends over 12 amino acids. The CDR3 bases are TGCGCCAGTAGTATAGCGGGGTTTGAGCAGTTCTTC. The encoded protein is CASSIAGFEQFF.

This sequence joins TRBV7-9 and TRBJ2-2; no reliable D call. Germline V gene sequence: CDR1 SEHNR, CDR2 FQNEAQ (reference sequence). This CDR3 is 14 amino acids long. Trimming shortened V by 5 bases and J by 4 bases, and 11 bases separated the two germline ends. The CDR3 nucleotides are TGTGCCAGCAGCCCCTGGGCAGGCACCGGGGAGCTGTTTTTT. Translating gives CASSPWAGTGELFF.

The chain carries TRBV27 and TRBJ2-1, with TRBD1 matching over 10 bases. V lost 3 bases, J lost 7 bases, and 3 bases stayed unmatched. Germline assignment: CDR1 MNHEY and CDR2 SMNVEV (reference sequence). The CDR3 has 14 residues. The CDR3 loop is CASSLTGGYNEQFF. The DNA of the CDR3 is TGTGCCAGCAGTTTGACAGGGGGCTATAATGAGCAGTTCTTC.

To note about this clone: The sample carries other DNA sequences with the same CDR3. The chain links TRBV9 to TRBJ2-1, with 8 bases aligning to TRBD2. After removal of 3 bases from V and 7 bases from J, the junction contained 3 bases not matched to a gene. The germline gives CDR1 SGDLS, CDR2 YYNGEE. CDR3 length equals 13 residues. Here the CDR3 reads CASSAGGKNEQFF. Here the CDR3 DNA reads TGTGCCAGCAGCGCGGGGGGGAAAAATGAGCAGTTCTTC.

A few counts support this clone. For the CDR3, the DNA is TGTGCCAGCAGCTTAGCGGCGAGTAGGGCTCGGCACGAGCAGTACTTC. Encoded protein: CASSLAASRARHEQYF. V is TRBV7-8 and J is TRBJ2-7; D gene unclear. The germline V gene encodes CDR1 SGHVS and CDR2 FQNEAQ. This CDR3 has 16 residues. Deletions cut 0 bases from V and 5 bases from J, with 17 bases between.

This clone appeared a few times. The CDR3 protein is CASSVDRGRGYTF. For the CDR3, the DNA is TGTGCCAGCAGTGTGGACAGGGGGCGAGGCTACACCTTC. J is TRBJ1-2 and V is TRBV27; 11 nucleotides align to TRBD1. Germline CDR1 is MNHEY and CDR2 is SMNVEV (reference sequence). The ends lost 5 bases at V and 8 bases at J; junction bases unmatched: 4. This CDR3 comprises 13 residues.

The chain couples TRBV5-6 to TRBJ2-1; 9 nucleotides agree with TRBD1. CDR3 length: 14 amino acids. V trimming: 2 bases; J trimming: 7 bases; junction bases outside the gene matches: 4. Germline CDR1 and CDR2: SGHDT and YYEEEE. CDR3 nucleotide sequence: TGTGCCAGCAGCTTCGGGACAGGGCTGAATGAGCAGTTCTTC. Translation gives CASSFGTGLNEQFF.

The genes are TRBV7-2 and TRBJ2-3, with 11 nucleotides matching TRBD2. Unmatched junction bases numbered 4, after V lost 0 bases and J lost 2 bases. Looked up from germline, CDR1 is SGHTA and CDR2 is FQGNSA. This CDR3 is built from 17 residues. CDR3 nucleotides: TGTGCCAGCAGCTTAGCGGCTAGCGGGGGGTCCACAGATACGCAGTATTTT. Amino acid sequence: CASSLAASGGSTDTQYF.

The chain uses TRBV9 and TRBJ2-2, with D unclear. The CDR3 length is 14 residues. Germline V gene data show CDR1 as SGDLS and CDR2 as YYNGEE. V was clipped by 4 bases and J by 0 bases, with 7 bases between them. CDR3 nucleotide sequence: TGTGCCAGCAGCCCTAGGTCGAACACCGGGGAGCTGTTTTTT. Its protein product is CASSPRSNTGELFF.

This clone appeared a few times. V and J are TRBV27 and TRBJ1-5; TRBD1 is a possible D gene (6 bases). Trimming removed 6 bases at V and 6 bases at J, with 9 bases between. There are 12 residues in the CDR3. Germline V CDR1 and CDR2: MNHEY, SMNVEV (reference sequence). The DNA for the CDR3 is TGTGCCAGCAGGAGGGGGTCTCAGCCCCAGCATTTT. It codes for CASRRGSQPQHF.